This TCR beta chain stems from a study of CD8+CD57+ T cells in acquired aplastic anemia. Genomic DNA acted as the template from which TCR beta VDJ combination and CDR3 sequence profiling were carried out. TCRdb re-analysed the reads in MiXCR, keeping a single row per CDR3 protein. This sample yields 160,000 or so distinct CDR3 sequences, of which more than 45% are seen a single time; around 1% belongs to the top ten. Before being chosen for sequencing, patients had shown CD8+CD57+ cell expansion by flow cytometry. Germline values: CDR1 SGHTA, CDR2 FQGNSA. There are 12 residues in the CDR3. Trimming cost V 6 bases and J 1 base, with 6 bases left between them.

What was sequenced was sorted CD4+, CD8+, or CD8+CD57+ T cells (not recorded which) from PBMCs. This TCR was recovered from a human donor with aplastic anemia. This chain joins TRBV7-2 and TRBJ2-5; D remains ambiguous. This chain's CDR3 is CASRSGQETQYF. CDR3 DNA sequence: TGTGCCAGCAGATCAGGCCAAGAGACCCAGTACTTC. Combining the CDR3 with reference TRBV7-2 and TRBJ2-5 gives the whole variable domain GAGVSQSPSNKVTEKGKDVELRCDPISGHTALYWYRQSLGQGLEFLIYFQGNSAPDKSGLPSDRFSAERTGGSVSTLTIQRTQQEDSAVYLCASRSGQETQYFGPGTRLLVL.